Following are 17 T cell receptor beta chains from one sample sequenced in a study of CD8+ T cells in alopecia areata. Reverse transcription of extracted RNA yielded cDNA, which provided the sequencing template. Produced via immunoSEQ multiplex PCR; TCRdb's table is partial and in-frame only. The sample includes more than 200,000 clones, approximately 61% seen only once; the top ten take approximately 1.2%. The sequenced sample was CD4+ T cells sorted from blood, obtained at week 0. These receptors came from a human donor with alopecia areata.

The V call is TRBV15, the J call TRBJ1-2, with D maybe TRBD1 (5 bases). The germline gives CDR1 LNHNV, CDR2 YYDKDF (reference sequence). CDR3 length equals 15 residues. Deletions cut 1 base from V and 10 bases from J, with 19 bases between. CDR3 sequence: CATSRVGPDGRDYTF. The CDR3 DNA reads TGTGCCACCAGCAGAGTGGGACCGGACGGACGAGACTACACCTTC.

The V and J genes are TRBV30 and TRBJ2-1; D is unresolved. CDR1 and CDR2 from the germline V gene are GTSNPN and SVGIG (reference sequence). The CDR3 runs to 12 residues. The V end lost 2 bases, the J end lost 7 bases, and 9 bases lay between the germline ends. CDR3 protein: CAWSSNWNEQFF. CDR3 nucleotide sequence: TGTGCCTGGAGTTCTAACTGGAATGAGCAGTTCTTC.

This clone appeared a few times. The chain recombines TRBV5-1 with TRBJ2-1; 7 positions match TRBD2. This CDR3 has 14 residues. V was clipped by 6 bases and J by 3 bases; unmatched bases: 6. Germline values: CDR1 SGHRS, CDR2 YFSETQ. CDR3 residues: CASTPGGNYNEQFF. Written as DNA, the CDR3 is TGCGCCAGCACCCCGGGGGGTAACTACAATGAGCAGTTCTTC.

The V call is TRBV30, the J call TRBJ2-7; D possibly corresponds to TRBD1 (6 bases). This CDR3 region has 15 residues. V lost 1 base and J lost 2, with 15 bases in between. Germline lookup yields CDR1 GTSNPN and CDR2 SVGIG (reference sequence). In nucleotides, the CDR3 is TGTGCCTGGAGTGATGGTAGCAGGGGACCCTACGAGCAGTACTTC. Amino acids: CAWSDGSRGPYEQYF.

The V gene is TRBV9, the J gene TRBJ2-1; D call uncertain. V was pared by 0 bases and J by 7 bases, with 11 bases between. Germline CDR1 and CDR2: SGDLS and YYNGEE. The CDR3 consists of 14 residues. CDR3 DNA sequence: TGTGCCAGCAGCGTAGGGCCGCTAAGGAATGAGCAGTTCTTC. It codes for CASSVGPLRNEQFF.

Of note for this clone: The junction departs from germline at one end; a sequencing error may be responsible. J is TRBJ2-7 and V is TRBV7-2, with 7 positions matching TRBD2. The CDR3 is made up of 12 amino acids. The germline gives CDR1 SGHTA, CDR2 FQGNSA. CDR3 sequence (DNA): TGCGTGGTGGTACGGGGGGTTTGGGAGCAGTACTTC. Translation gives CVVVRGVWEQYF.

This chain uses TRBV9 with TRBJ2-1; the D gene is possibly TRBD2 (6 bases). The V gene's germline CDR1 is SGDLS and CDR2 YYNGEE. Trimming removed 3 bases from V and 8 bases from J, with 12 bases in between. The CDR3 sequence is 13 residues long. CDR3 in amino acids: CASSAVGEDEQFF. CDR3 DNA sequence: TGTGCCAGCAGCGCGGTCGGGGAGGATGAGCAGTTCTTC. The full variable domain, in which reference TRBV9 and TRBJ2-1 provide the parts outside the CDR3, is DSGVTQTPKHLITATGQRVTLRCSPRSGDLSVYWYQQSLDQGLQFLIQYYNGEERAKGNILERFSAQQFPDLHSELNLSSLELGDSALYFCASSAVGEDEQFFGPGTRLTVL.

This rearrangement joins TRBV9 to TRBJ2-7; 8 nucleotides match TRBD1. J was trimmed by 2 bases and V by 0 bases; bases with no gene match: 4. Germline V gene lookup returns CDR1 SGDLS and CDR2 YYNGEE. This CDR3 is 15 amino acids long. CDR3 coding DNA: TGTGCCAGCAGCGTAGCCGGACAGGGTACCTACGAGCAGTACTTC. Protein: CASSVAGQGTYEQYF.

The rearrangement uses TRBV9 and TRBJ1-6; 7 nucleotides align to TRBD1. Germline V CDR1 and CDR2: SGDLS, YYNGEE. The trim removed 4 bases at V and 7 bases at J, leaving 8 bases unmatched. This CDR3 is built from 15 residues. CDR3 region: CASSPGGTRNSPLHF. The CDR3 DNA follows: TGTGCCAGCAGCCCAGGGGGGACAAGAAATTCACCCCTCCACTTT.

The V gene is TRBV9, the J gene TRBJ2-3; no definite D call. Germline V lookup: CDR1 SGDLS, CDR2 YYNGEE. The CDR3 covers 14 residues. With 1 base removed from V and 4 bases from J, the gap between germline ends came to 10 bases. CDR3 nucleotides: TGTGCCAGCAGCGTATTCGAGCGTTCAGATACGCAGTATTTT. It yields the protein CASSVFERSDTQYF.

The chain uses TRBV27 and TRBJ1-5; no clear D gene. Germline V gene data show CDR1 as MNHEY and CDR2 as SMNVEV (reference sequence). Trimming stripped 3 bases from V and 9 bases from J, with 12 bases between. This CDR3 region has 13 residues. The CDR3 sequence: CASSFGSAGPQHF. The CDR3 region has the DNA TGTGCCAGCAGTTTCGGATCTGCGGGGCCCCAGCATTTT.

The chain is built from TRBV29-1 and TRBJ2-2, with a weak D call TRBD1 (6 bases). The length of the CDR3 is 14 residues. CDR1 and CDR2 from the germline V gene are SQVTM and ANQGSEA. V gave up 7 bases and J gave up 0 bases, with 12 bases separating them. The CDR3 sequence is CSAEGGPNTGELFF. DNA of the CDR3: TGCAGCGCAGAAGGGGGTCCGAACACCGGGGAGCTGTTTTTT.

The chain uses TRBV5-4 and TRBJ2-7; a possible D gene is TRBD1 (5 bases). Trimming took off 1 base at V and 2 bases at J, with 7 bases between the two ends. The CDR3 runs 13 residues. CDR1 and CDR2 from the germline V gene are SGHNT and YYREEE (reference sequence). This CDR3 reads CASSLPGTYEQYF. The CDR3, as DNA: TGTGCCAGCAGCTTGCCAGGGACCTACGAGCAGTACTTC.

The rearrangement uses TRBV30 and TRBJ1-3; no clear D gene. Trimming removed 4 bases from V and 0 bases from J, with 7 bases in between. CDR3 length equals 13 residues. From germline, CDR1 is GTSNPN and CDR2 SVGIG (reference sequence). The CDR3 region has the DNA TGTGCCTGGACCCAAGACTCTGGAAACACCATATATTTT. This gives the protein CAWTQDSGNTIYF.

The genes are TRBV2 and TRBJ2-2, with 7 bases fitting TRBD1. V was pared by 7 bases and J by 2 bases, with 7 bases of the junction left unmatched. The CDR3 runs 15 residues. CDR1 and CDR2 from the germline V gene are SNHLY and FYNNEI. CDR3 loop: CASTRQGLNTGELFF. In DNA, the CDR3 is TGTGCCAGCACCCGACAGGGCCTTAACACCGGGGAGCTGTTTTTT.

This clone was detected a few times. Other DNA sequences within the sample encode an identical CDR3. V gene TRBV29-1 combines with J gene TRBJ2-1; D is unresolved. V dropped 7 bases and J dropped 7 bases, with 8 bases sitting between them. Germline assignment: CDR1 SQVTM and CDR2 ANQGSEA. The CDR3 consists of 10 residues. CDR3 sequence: CSGGGNEQFF. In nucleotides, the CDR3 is TGCAGCGGGGGTGGGAATGAGCAGTTCTTC.

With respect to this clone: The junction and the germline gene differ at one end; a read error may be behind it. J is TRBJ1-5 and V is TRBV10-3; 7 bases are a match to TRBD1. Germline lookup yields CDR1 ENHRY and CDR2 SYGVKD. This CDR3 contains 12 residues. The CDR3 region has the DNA TGTGCCATCAGTGAGTCGATCGGGACAGTCTATTTT. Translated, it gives CAISESIGTVYF.